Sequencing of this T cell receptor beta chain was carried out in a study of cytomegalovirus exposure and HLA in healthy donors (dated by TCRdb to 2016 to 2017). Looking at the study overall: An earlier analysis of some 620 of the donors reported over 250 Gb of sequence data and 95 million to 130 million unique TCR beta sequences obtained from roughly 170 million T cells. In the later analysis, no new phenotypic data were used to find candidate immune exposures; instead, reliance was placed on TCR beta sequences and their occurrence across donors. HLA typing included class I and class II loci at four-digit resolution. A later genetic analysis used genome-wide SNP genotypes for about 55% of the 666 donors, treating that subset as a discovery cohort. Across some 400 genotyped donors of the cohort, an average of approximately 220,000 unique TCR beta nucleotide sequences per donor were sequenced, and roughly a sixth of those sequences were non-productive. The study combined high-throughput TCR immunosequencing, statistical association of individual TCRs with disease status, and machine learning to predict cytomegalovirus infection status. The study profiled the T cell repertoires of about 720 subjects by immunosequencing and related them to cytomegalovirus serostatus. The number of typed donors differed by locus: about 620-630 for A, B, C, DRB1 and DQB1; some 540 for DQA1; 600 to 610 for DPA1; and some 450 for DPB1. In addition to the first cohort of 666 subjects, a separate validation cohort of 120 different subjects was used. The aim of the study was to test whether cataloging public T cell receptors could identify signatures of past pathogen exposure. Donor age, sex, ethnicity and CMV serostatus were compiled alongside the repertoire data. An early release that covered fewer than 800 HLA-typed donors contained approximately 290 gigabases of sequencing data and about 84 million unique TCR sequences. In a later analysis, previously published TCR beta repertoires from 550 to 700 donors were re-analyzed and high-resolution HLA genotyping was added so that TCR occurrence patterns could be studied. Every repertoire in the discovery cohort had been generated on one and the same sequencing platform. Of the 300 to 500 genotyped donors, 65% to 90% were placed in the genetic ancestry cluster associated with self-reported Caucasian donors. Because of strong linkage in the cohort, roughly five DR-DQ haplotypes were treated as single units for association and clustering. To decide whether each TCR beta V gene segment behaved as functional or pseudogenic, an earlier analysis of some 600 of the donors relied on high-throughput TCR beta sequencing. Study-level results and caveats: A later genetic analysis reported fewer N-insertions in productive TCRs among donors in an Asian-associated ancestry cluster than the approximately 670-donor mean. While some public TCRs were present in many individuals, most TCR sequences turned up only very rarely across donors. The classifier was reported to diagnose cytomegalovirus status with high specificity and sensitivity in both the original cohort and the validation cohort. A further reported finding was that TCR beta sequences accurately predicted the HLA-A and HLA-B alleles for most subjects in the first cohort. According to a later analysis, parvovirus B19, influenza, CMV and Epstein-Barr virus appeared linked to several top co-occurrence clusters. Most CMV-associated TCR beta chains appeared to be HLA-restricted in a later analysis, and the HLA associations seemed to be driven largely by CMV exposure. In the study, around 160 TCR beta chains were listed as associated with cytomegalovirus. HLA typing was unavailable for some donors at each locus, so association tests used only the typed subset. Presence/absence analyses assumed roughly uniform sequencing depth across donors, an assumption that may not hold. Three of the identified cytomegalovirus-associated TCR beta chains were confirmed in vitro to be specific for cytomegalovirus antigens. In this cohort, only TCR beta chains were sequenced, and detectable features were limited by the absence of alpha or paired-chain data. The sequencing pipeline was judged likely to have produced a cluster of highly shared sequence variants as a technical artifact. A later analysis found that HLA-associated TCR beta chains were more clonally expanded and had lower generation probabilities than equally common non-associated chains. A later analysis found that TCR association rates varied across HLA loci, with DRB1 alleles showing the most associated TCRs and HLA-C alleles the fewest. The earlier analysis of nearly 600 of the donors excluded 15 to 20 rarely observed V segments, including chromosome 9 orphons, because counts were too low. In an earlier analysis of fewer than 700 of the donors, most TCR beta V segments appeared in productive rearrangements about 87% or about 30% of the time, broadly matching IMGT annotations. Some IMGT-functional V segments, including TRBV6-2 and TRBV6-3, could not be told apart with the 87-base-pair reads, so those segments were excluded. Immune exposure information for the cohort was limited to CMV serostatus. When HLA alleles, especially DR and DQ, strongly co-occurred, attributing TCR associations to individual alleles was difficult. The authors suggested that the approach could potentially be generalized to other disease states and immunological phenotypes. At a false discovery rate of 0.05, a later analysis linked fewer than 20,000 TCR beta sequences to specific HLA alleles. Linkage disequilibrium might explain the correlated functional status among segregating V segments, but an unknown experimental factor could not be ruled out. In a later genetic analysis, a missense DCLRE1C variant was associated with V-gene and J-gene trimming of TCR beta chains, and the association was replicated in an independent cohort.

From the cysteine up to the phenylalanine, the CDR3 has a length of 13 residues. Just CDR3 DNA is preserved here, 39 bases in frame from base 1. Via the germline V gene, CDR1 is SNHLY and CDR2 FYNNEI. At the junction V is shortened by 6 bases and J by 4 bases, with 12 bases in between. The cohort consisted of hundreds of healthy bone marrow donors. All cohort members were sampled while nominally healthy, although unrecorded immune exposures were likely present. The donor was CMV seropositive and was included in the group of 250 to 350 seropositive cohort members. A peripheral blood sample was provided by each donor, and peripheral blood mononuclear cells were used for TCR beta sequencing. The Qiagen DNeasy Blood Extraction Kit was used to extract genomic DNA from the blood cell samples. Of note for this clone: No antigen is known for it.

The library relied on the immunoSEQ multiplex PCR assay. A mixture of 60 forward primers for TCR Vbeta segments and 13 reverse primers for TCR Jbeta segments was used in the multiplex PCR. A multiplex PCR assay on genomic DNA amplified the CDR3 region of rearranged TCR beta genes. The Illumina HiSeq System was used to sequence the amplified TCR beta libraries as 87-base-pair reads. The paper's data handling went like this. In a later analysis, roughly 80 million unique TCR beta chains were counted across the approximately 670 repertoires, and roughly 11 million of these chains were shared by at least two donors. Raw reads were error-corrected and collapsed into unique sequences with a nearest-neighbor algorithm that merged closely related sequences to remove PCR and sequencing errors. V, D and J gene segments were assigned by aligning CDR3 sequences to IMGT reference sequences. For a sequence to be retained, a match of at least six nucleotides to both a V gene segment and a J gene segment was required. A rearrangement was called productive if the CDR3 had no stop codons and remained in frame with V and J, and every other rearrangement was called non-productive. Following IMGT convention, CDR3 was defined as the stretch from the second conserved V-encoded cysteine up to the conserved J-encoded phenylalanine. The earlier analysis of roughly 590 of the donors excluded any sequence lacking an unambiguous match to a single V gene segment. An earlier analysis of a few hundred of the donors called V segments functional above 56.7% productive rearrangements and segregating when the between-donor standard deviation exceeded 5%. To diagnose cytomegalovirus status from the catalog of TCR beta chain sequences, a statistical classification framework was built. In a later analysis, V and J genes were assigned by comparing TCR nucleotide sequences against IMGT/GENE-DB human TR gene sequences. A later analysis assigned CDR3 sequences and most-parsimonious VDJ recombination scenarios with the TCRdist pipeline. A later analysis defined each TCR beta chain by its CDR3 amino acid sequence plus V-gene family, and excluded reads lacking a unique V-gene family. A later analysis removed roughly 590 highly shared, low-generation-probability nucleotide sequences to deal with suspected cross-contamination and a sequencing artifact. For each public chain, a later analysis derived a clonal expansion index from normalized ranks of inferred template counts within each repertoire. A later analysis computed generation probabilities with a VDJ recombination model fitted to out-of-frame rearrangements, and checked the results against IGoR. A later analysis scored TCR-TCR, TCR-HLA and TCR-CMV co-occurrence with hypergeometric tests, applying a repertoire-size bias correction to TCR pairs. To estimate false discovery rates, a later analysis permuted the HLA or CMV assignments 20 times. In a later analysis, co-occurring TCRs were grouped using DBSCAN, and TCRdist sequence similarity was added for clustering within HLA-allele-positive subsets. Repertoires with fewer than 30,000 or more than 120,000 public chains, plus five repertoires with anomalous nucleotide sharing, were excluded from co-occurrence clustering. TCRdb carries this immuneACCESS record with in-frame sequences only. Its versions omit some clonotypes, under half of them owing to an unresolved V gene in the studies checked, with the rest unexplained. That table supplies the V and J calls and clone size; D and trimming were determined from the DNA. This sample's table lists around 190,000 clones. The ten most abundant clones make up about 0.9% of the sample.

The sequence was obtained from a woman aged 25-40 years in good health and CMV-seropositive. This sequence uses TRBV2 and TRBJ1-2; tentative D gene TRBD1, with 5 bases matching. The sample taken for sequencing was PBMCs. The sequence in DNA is TGTGCCAGCAGGGGCGACAGTCCCTATGGCTACACCTTC. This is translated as CASRGDSPYGYTF.